Listed here is a single T cell receptor (beta chain). This CDR3 spans 15 amino acids. After removal of 1 base from V and 8 bases from J, the junction contained 4 bases not matched to a gene. CDR1 MGHDK and CDR2 SYGVNS come from the germline V gene. This record belongs to a study of blood T cells in healthy people across ages. For the second PCR, which ran for about 6 to 11 cycles, a sample-barcoded 5' primer and a J-beta primer mix were used. The study obtained at least 2.5 million CDR3-containing paired-end reads from every sample. Each CDR3 protein is one row after TCRdb ran MiXCR on the 5' RACE reads. The sample records 600,000 to 850,000 distinct CDR3 sequences, about 25% being singletons. In addition, the sample was reused for a study of T cells of mothers and their children. As that report states: The TCR beta CDR3 read count exceeded 9.5 million for each mother and was about 2.7 million for each child.

The specimen sequenced was blood. The J gene is TRBJ1-4, the V gene TRBV25-1; the match to TRBD1 covers 10 bases. The receptor's source is a boy under 18 in good health. The CDR3 bases are TGTGCCAGCAGTGAATGGGACAGGGGTGAAGAAAAACTGTTTTTT. Translating it yields CASSEWDRGEEKLFF.